What follows are 22 T cell receptor beta chains derived from one specimen sequenced in a study of response to subunit inactivated influenza vaccine. MiXCR, applied by TCRdb to the RT-PCR reads, yields one record per CDR3 protein. The sample includes roughly 630,000 distinct CDR3 sequences, roughly 15% of them seen just once. Material: PBMCs from blood, obtained less than 15 days before vaccination. All receptors derive from a man in his forties or fifties who received an inactivated influenza vaccine.

This clonotype occurred once. The chain combines TRBV4-3 with TRBJ2-2, with 12 bases that match TRBD2. The CDR3 covers 16 residues. Germline values: CDR1 LGHNA, CDR2 YSLEER. The junction had 4 bases not matched to a gene; V was cut back by 1 base and J by 7 bases. CDR3 residues: CASSQGTSGNIGELFF. As DNA, the CDR3 is TGCGCCAGCAGCCAAGGGACTAGCGGGAATATCGGGGAGCTGTTTTTT.

In this sample, this clonotype turned up a few times. The chain links TRBV6-5 to TRBJ1-1, with D unresolved. The CDR3 loop spans 15 amino acids. Germline lookup yields CDR1 MNHEY and CDR2 SVGAGI. The V gene lost 0 bases and the J gene lost 1 base, with 9 bases spanning the gap. The CDR3 protein is CASSYSVGANTEAFF. The DNA of the CDR3 is TGTGCCAGCAGTTACTCGGTCGGAGCGAACACTGAAGCTTTCTTT.

This clonotype was observed at least ten times. The chain has TRBV6-5 and TRBJ2-1; 9 nucleotides align to TRBD1. Germline CDR1 and CDR2: MNHEY and SVGAGI. The CDR3 loop spans 12 amino acids. Trimming removed 5 bases from V and 10 bases from J; junction bases left unmatched: 3. This CDR3 reads CASSTGQGEQFF. The CDR3, as DNA: TGTGCCAGCAGTACAGGACAGGGGGAGCAGTTCTTC.

The chain recombines TRBV24-1 with TRBJ2-3; 7 nucleotides agree with TRBD2. This CDR3 region has 15 residues. After removal of 2 bases from V and 4 bases from J, the junction contained 5 bases not matched to a gene. The germline CDR1 and CDR2 sequences are KGHDR and SFDVKD. CDR3 protein: CATSDWGGEADTQYF. Here the CDR3 DNA reads TGTGCCACCAGTGATTGGGGGGGAGAGGCAGATACGCAGTATTTT.

This clonotype was counted between two and nine times. The chain carries TRBV29-1 and TRBJ2-7; maybe TRBD1 (6 bases). The CDR3 consists of 13 residues. The germline V and J ends were trimmed by 3 bases and 3 bases, with 12 bases remaining between them. The V gene's germline CDR1 is SQVTM and CDR2 ANQGSEA. The CDR3 nucleotides are TGCAGCGTTGATGGCCCAGGGGTCTACGAGCAGTACTTC. Translated, it gives CSVDGPGVYEQYF.

The V call is TRBV28, the J call TRBJ2-7; no reliable D call. Trimming left V 5 bases short and J 6 bases short, with 14 bases between. The CDR3 extends over 13 amino acids. Germline V gene data show CDR1 as MDHEN and CDR2 as SYDVKM. DNA of the CDR3: TGTGCCAGCAGTCAGGACCCTACGGGCGAGCAGTACTTC. Translated, it gives CASSQDPTGEQYF.

The rearrangement uses TRBV5-1 and TRBJ2-1; possibly TRBD2 for D (6 bases). The germline V gene has CDR1 SGHRS and CDR2 YFSETQ. V dropped 3 bases and J dropped 15 bases, with 16 bases sitting between them. The CDR3 consists of 12 residues. DNA of the CDR3: TGCGCCAGCAGCTCACGGGACTCCGGGTGGTTCTTC. As protein: CASSSRDSGWFF.

In its sample, this clonotype was seen a few times. The chain employs TRBV30 and TRBJ2-7; either TRBD1 or TRBD2 may fit D (5 bases each). This CDR3 spans 11 amino acids. Germline assignment: CDR1 GTSNPN and CDR2 SVGIG (reference sequence). V was trimmed by 4 bases and J by 6 bases, leaving 10 bases between them. The CDR3 sequence: CAWTFGTEQYF. Written as DNA, the CDR3 is TGTGCCTGGACTTTCGGGACCGAGCAGTACTTC. The full variable domain, with the rest looked up from reference TRBV30 and TRBJ2-7, is SQTIHQWPATLVQPVGSPLSLECTVEGTSNPNLYWYRQAAGRGLQLLFYSVGIGQISSEVPQNLSASRPQDRQFILSSKKLLLSDSGFYLCAWTFGTEQYFGPGTRLTVT.

This clonotype came up a few times. The CDR3 is CASSVGQYEQYF. CDR3 DNA: TGTGCCAGCAGCGTAGGACAGTACGAGCAGTACTTC. The J gene is TRBJ2-7, the V gene TRBV2; weak D call: TRBD1 (6 bases). The CDR3 spans 12 residues. Trimming pared 6 bases from V and 4 bases from J, leaving 10 bases between. Germline CDR1 and CDR2: SNHLY and FYNNEI.

J is TRBJ1-2 and V is TRBV6-5, with a weak D call TRBD1 (6 bases). Germline V gene sequence: CDR1 MNHEY, CDR2 SVGAGI. The V end lost 0 bases, the J end lost 8 bases, and 22 bases lay between the germline ends. The CDR3 length is 17 residues. The CDR3 region is CASSYSGLGGRVAGYTF. In nucleotides, the CDR3 is TGTGCCAGCAGTTACTCGGGATTGGGGGGGCGCGTTGCCGGCTACACCTTC.

This clonotype was counted only a few times. This chain connects TRBV20-1 to TRBJ2-7; 9 nucleotides match TRBD2. The V gene end was trimmed by 5 bases and the J gene end by 3 bases; junction bases not matched to a gene: 8. The CDR3 totals 14 residues. Germline V lookup: CDR1 DFQATT, CDR2 SNEGSKA (reference sequence). The CDR3 DNA follows: TGCAGTGCTGGCCTTAGCGGGAGAGTCTACGAGCAGTACTTC. Residues: CSAGLSGRVYEQYF.

This clonotype was counted only a few times. This chain connects TRBV4-2 to TRBJ2-7; 10 bases are shared with TRBD2. Germline V gene sequence: CDR1 LGHNA, CDR2 YNFKEQ. The V and J ends lost 4 bases and 4 bases, in that order; junction bases with no gene match: 10. The CDR3 totals 16 residues. The CDR3 DNA sequence: TGTGCCAGCAGCCGCGAAATGGGACTAGCGAGGTACGAGCAGTACTTC. Translating it yields CASSREMGLARYEQYF.

The table lists this clonotype with a few counts. CDR3: CASSQQRTGMGNEQFF. In DNA form, the CDR3 reads TGTGCCAGCAGCCAACAAAGGACAGGGATGGGCAATGAGCAGTTCTTC. This sequence joins TRBV14 and TRBJ2-1; 8 nucleotides match TRBD1. Germline loops: CDR1 SGHDN, CDR2 FVKESK. This CDR3 comprises 16 residues. V was clipped by 2 bases and J by 6 bases; unmatched bases: 9.

This clonotype was seen a few times. V usage is TRBV4-1 and J usage is TRBJ2-7; 7 bases agree with TRBD1. CDR1 MGHRA and CDR2 YSYEKL come from the germline V gene. Trimming at V came to 1 base and at J to 1 base, leaving 4 bases not matched to a gene. The CDR3 has 15 amino acids. CDR3 in amino acids: CASSQARDSSYEQYF. CDR3 in DNA: TGCGCCAGCAGCCAAGCGAGGGACAGTTCCTACGAGCAGTACTTC.

This clonotype has more than one count but fewer than ten. DNA for the CDR3: TGTGCCAGCAGTTTATCAGGCTACTCCTACGAGCAGTACTTC. Translating it yields CASSLSGYSYEQYF. The chain employs TRBV12-3 or TRBV12-4 and TRBJ2-7; D not certain. The CDR3 runs 14 residues. The V and J ends lost 2 bases and 0 bases respectively, with 8 bases between them.

This clonotype was picked up a small number of times. The chain links TRBV6-1 to TRBJ1-6; TRBD1 is a possible D gene (5 bases). Trimming shortened V by 5 bases and J by 10 bases, and 15 bases separated the two germline ends. From germline, CDR1 is MNHNS and CDR2 SASEGT. This CDR3 is 14 amino acids long. The CDR3 loop is CASSRRGGESPLHF. Here the CDR3 DNA reads TGTGCCAGCAGTCGTCGTGGGGGAGAATCACCCCTCCACTTT.

This chain joins TRBV27 and TRBJ2-2, with D unclear. Germline loops: CDR1 MNHEY, CDR2 SMNVEV (reference sequence). Trimming cost V 6 bases and J 1 base, with 9 bases left between them. The CDR3 loop spans 14 amino acids. This CDR3 is CASSPFRNTGELFF. DNA for the CDR3: TGTGCCAGCAGCCCATTCAGGAACACCGGGGAGCTGTTTTTT.

This clonotype was found a few times. The chain uses TRBV28 and TRBJ1-2; no definite D call. The CDR3 length is 14 residues. V shed 2 bases and J shed 4 bases, with 11 bases lying between them. CDR1 is MDHEN, CDR2 SYDVKM, per germline. The CDR3: CASSLVKETYGYTF. CDR3 in DNA: TGTGCCAGCAGTTTAGTGAAGGAAACCTATGGCTACACCTTC.

The V call is TRBV10-3, the J call TRBJ2-1, with D tentatively TRBD1 (5 bases). In germline, CDR1 is ENHRY, CDR2 SYGVKD. V lost 0 bases, J lost 4 bases, and 10 bases lay in between. The CDR3 is made up of 15 amino acids. The CDR3 reads CAISESRAGYNEQFF. The CDR3 DNA reads TGTGCCATCAGTGAGTCCAGAGCAGGGTACAATGAGCAGTTCTTC.

There are a few counts of this clonotype. The CDR3 loop reads CASSLEAGSPYEQYF. The CDR3 DNA reads as TGCGCCAGCAGCTTGGAAGCCGGGAGTCCCTACGAGCAGTACTTC. This rearrangement joins TRBV5-1 to TRBJ2-7; perhaps TRBD2 as D (6 bases). Germline CDR1 reads SGHRS; CDR2 reads YFSETQ. CDR3 length equals 15 residues. Trimming left V 0 bases short and J 2 bases short, with 12 bases between.

The chain combines TRBV20-1 with TRBJ1-6; D uncertain. The CDR3 loop spans 14 amino acids. The germline V gene encodes CDR1 DFQATT and CDR2 SNEGSKA (reference sequence). Deletions cut 0 bases from V and 9 bases from J, with 12 bases between. CDR3 loop: CSARDRSAASPLHF. As DNA, the CDR3 is TGCAGTGCTAGAGATAGATCGGCGGCTTCACCCCTCCACTTT.

This clonotype has a handful of counts. The J gene is TRBJ2-1, the V gene TRBV5-6, with a possible D match to TRBD1 (5 bases). CDR3 size: 17 residues. Germline V gene lookup returns CDR1 SGHDT and CDR2 YYEEEE. Trimming cost V 4 bases and J 7 bases, with 24 bases left between them. Written as DNA, the CDR3 is TGTGCCAGCAGCGCCCCAGCTGACAGCATTCAGAGGAATGAGCAGTTCTTC. It translates to CASSAPADSIQRNEQFF.